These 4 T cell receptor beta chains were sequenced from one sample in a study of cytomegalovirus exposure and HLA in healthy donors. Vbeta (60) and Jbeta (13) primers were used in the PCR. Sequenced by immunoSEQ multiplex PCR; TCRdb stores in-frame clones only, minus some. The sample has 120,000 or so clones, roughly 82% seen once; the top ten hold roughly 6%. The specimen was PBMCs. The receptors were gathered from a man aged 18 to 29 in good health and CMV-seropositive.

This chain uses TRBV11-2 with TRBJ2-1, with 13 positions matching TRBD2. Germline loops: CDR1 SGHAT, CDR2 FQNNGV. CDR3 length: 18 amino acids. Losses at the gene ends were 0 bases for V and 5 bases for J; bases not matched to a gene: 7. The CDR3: CASSLELAGGPFNNEQFF. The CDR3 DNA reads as TGTGCCAGCAGCTTAGAACTAGCGGGAGGGCCGTTTAACAATGAGCAGTTCTTC.

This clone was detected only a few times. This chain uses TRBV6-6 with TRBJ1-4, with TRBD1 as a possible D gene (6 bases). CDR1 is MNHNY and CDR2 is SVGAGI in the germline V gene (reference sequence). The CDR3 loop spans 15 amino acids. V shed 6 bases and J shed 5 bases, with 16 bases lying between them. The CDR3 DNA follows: TGTGCCAGCAGCACTGACAGGTGGACGAATGAAAAACTGTTTTTT. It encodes CASSTDRWTNEKLFF.

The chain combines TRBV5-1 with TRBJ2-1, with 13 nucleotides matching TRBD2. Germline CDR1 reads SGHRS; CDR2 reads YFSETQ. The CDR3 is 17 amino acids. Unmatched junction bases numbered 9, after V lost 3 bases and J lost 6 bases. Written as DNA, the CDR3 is TGCGCCAGCAGCTCGGGACTAGCGGGATTGGGGGGCAATGAGCAGTTCTTC. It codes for CASSSGLAGLGGNEQFF.

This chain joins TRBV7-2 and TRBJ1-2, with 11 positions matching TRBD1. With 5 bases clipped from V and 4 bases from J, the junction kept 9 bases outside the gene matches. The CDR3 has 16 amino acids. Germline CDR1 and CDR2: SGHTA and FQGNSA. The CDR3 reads CASSPDRGRVGYGYTF. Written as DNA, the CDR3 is TGTGCCAGCAGCCCGGACAGGGGGCGCGTCGGCTATGGCTACACCTTC.